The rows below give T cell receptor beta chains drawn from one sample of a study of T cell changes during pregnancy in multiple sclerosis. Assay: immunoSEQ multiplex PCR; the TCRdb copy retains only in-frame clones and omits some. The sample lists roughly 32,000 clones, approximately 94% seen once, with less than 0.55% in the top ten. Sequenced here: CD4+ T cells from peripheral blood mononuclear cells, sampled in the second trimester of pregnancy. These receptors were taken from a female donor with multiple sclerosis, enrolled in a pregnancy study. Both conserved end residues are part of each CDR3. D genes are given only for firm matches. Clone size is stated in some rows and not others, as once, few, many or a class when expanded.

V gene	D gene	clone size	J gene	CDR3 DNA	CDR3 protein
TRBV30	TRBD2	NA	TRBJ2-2	TGTGCCTGGACTCGGGGGGGGCCAACCGGGGAGCTGTTTTTT	CAWTRGGPTGELFF
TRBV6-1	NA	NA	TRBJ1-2	TGTGCCAGCAGTGAAGGTTCTGGCAGCTATGGCTACACCTTC	CASSEGSGSYGYTF
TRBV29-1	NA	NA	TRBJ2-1	TGCAGCGTCAAAAACAATGAGCAGTTCTTC	CSVKNNEQFF
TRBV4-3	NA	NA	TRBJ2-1	TGCGCCAGCAGCCAAGTCTTCAATGAGCAGTTCTTC	CASSQVFNEQFF
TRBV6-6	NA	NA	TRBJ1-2	TGTGCCAGCAGTTACTCAGGCCAGGGGATTGGCTACACCTTC	CASSYSGQGIGYTF
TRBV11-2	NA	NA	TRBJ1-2	TGTGCCAGCAGCCACATTAAAACAGGCCCAAACTATGGCTACACCTTC	CASSHIKTGPNYGYTF
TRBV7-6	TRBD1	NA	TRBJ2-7	TGTGCCAGCAGCTTAGGACGGGACAGGGGAGAGCAGTACTTC	CASSLGRDRGEQYF
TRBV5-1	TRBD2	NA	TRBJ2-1	TGCGCCAGCAGCTTGGGGCTAGCGGCGAGCTCCTACAATGAGCAGTTCTTC	CASSLGLAASSYNEQFF
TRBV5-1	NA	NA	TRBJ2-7	TGCGCCAGCAGCTTGGATCAGGGCCGATACTACGAGCAGTACTTC	CASSLDQGRYYEQYF
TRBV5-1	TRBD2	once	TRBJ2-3	TGCGCCAGCAGCAACACAGCGGGAGCCTCCACAGATACGCAGTATTTT	CASSNTAGASTDTQYF
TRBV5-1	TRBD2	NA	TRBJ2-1	TGCGCCAGCAGCCAAGCGGGAGAACACTACAATGAGCAGTTCTTC	CASSQAGEHYNEQFF
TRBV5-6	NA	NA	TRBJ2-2	TGTGCCAGCAGCTTGGCCGTCGGGGAGCTGTTTTTT	CASSLAVGELFF
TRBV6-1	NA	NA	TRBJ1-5	TGTGCCAGCAGTGAACGGGGCGGGGCAGGAAGGCAAGATGCCCCCCAGCATTTT	CASSERGGAGRQDAPQHF
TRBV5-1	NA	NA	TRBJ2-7	TGCGCCAGCAGCCTCATCCGGGGTCACGGGGACGAGCAGTACTTC	CASSLIRGHGDEQYF
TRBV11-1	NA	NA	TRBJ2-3	TGTGCCAGCAGCTTAAGGGAGCTAAGTACGCAGTATTTT	CASSLRELSTQYF
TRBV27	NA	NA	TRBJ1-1	TGTGCCAGCAACCGCCTTGGGGAGGGGAGGACTGAAGCTTTCTTT	CASNRLGEGRTEAFF
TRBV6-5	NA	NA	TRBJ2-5	TGTGCCAGCAGAACTCAGGGGGGCCAAGAGACCCAGTACTTC	CASRTQGGQETQYF
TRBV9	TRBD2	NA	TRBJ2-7	TGTGCCAGCAGCCCCCAACAGGTAGCGGGAGGGGGCGAGCAGTACTTC	CASSPQQVAGGGEQYF
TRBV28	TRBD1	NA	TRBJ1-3	TGTGCCAGCAGCAAGGGACAGGCGTCTGGAAACACCATATATTTT	CASSKGQASGNTIYF
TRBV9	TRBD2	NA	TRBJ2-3	TGTGCCAGCAGCGTAAGACTAGCGGGAAGCACAGATACGCAGTATTTT	CASSVRLAGSTDTQYF
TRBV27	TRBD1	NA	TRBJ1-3	TGTGCCAGCAGTTTACGACAGGGACACACCATATATTTT	CASSLRQGHTIYF
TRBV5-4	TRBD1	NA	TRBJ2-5	TGTGCCAGCAGCTTGGCGGGTCCGAGGACAGGTGGAGAGACCCAGTACTTC	CASSLAGPRTGGETQYF